The sequence of this T cell receptor (beta chain) was determined in a study of T-cell memory formation after mild COVID-19. Study outcomes and limitations: CD4/CD8 balance held among clones contracting day 15 to 85, and later expanders leaned CD4+. Clones which contracted sat mainly in CM and EM if CD4+, and in EMRA if CD8+.

The CDR3 is 13 residues long. V lost 4 bases and J 4 bases, leaving 8 bases between the germline ends. The germline V gene has CDR1 KGHDR and CDR2 SFDVKD. Amplification by 5'RACE using constant-segment primers produced TCR alpha and TCR beta cDNA libraries that carried sample barcodes and UMIs. TCRdb called the 5' RACE reads again in MiXCR, with one record for every CDR3 protein. This table has 250,000 to 300,000 distinct CDR3 sequences, about a sixth appearing once. As regards this clonotype: Its specificity is unknown.

Sequenced input: PBMCs or a T cell subset sorted from them (not recorded which). The TCR was taken from a man younger than 35 who had mild COVID-19 (a few samples of this study predate the infection). Cell type and time point are not known. The V gene is TRBV24-1, the J gene TRBJ2-3, with D unclear. CDR3 DNA: TGTGCCACCAGTGAGTACATGTCAGATACGCAGTATTTT. This codes for CATSEYMSDTQYF.